A single TCR beta chain is shown here with its context. TCRdb's table, derived via immunoSEQ multiplex PCR, lists solely in-frame clones and lacks some. The sample includes tens of thousands of clones, about 77% of them seen just once. This sample was taken from a study of T cell clones after liver transplantation. As for the study in general: Subjects received no induction therapy and standard immunosuppression until randomization at 12-24 months post-transplant.

There are 16 residues in the CDR3. Per the germline V gene, CDR1 is MNHEY and CDR2 is SMNVEV (reference sequence). Trimming stripped 3 bases from V and 0 bases from J, with 12 bases between. The origin of this receptor is a human patient who received a liver transplant. The graft donor may have given rise to some T cells. The rearrangement joins TRBV27 to TRBJ1-5; D unresolved. Here the sequenced sample was CD8+ T cells from blood, taken less than 70 months after liver transplant. Here the CDR3 DNA reads TGTGCCAGCAGTTTGGTAGGGTTTGATAGCAATCAGCCCCAGCATTTT. Translation gives CASSLVGFDSNQPQHF.